This T cell receptor beta chain was sequenced for a study of blood T cells in healthy people across ages. The study, taken as a whole, reports: One million T cells yielded diversity estimates that were considered underestimates.

This clonotype has more than one count but fewer than ten. Antigen specificity is unknown. In germline, CDR1 is SGHDT, CDR2 YYEEEE. The V segment lost 3 bases and the J segment 2 bases; nucleotides outside the gene matches: 7. The CDR3 covers 16 residues. The authors isolated at least 6 million PBMCs per sample. Together with a sample-barcoded 5' primer, a J-beta primer mix was included in a second PCR lasting about 7 to 11 cycles. TCRdb ran MiXCR on the 5' RACE reads and lists one entry per CDR3 protein. The table shows 500,000 to 650,000 distinct CDR3 sequences, with approximately 26% occurring only once. The sample also formed part of further work on T cells of mothers and their children.

The sample was blood. The gene calls are TRBV5-6 and TRBJ2-2; 7 bases are shared with TRBD2. The sequence was obtained from a boy younger than 10 in good health. The CDR3 nucleotides are TGTGCCAGCAGCTCGGCCGGGACTAACAACACCGGGGAGCTGTTTTTT. Amino acids: CASSSAGTNNTGELFF.